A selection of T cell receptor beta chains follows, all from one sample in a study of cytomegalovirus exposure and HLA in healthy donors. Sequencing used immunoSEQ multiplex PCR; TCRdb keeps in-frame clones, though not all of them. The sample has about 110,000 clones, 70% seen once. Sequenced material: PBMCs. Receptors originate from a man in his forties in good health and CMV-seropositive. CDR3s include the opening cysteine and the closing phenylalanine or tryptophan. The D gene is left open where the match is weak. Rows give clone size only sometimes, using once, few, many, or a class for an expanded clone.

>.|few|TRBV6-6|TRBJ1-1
TGTGCCAGCACCGCCGGGACAATGAACACTGAAGCTTTCTTT
CASTAGTMNTEAFF
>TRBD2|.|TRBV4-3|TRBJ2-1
TGCGCCAGCAGCTTGCCCTCTAGCGGGAGCGATGAGCAGTTCTTC
CASSLPSSGSDEQFF
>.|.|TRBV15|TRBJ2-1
TGTGCCACCAGCGGGGGGACAGTTTCCTACAATGAGCAGTTCTTC
CATSGGTVSYNEQFF
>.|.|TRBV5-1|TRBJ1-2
TGCGCCAGCGGGGAGGTGGGAGGCTACACCTTC
CASGEVGGYTF
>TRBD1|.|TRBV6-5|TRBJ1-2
TGTGCCAGCAGCCCAATGCAGGGGGCTGGCGCGGGCTACCCCTTC
CASSPMQGAGAGYPF
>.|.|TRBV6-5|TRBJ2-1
TGTGCCAGCAGTATCTTGAGGGGGTACAATGAGCAGTTCTTC
CASSILRGYNEQFF
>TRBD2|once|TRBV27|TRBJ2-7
TGTGCCAGCACCTCACGGGAGGGCGTACGTGTCGAGCAGTACTTC
CASTSREGVRVEQYF
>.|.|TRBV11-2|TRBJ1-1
TGTGCCAGCAGCTTCGGCACTGAAGCTTTCTTT
CASSFGTEAFF
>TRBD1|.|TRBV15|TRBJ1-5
TGTGCCACCAGCAGGGGACAGGGTGTCAATCAGCCCCAGCATTTT
CATSRGQGVNQPQHF
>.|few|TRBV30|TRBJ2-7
TGTGCCTGGAGTTCCGAGATTGAGCAGGATGAGCAGTACTTC
CAWSSEIEQDEQYF
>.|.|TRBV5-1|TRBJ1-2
TGCGCCAGCAGCTTCAACGGGGGGGCTGATGGCTACACCTTC
CASSFNGGADGYTF
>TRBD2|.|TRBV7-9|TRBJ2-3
TGTGCCAGCATCAAGTGGACTAGCGGGAGACGACCAGATACGCAGTATTTT
CASIKWTSGRRPDTQYF
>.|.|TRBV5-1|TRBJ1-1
TGCGCCAGCAGCTTGGGAGGGATTTACACTGAAGCTTTCTTT
CASSLGGIYTEAFF
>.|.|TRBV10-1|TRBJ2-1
TGCGCCAGCAGTAAATCTAGCTCCTACAATGAGCAGTTCTTC
CASSKSSSYNEQFF